The 15 T cell receptor beta chains below all came from one sample that was sequenced in a study of T cells in Graves' hyperthyroidism and ophthalmopathy. TCR beta CDR3 regions were amplified from RNA transcripts. During a first-round RT-PCR of the TCR CDR3, the HTBI primer set was used. TCRdb processed the multiplex PCR reads anew with MiXCR; each CDR3 protein has one entry. The data contain around 300,000 distinct CDR3 sequences, 10% to 15% of them seen just once; the ten biggest clones take up almost 8%. Sequencing was done on a sample of blood. These receptors came from a woman aged 30 to 39 with Graves' hyperthyroidism that later progressed to Graves' ophthalmopathy.

This clonotype was observed many times. The chain joins TRBV3-1 to TRBJ2-2, with D hard to call. V lost 1 base and J 3 bases, leaving 6 bases between the germline ends. CDR1 and CDR2 from the germline V gene are LGHDT and YNNKEL (reference sequence). The CDR3 extends over 14 amino acids. The CDR3 loop reads CASSQVPYTGELFF. As DNA, the CDR3 is TGTGCCAGCAGCCAAGTCCCGTACACCGGGGAGCTGTTTTTT.

This clonotype has a handful of counts. The chain joins TRBV7-9 to TRBJ2-2; 7 nucleotides match TRBD2. CDR3 size: 16 residues. V lost 0 bases to trimming and J lost 7 bases; unmatched junction nucleotides: 8. Germline V gene sequence: CDR1 SEHNR, CDR2 FQNEAQ (reference sequence). For the CDR3, the DNA is TGTGCCAGCAGCTTAGCTGGTCTAGCGGATGGCGGGGAGCTGTTTTTT. Translated, it gives CASSLAGLADGGELFF.

This clonotype appeared many times. The chain uses TRBV27 and TRBJ2-7; 8 bases map to TRBD2. The CDR3 runs 15 residues. Germline assignment: CDR1 MNHEY and CDR2 SMNVEV (reference sequence). After removal of 1 base from V and 0 bases from J, the junction contained 2 bases not matched to a gene. The CDR3 here is CASSLFAGGSYEQYF. DNA for the CDR3: TGTGCCAGCAGTTTATTCGCGGGGGGCTCCTACGAGCAGTACTTC.

The chain couples TRBV3-1 to TRBJ1-2; D uncertain. V lost 8 bases to trimming and J lost 3 bases, with 16 bases between them. This CDR3 comprises 14 residues. Germline V gene lookup returns CDR1 LGHDT and CDR2 YNNKEL (reference sequence). The CDR3 nucleotides read TGTGCCAGCTCGGACTTAGACAAGTACTATGGCTACACCTTC. Translating gives CASSDLDKYYGYTF.

Only a few counts were recorded for this clonotype. The V and J genes are TRBV18 and TRBJ2-3; D gene uncertain. The CDR3 covers 15 residues. Germline CDR1 reads KGHSH; CDR2 reads LQKENI. Trimming took off 4 bases at V and 0 bases at J, with 11 bases between the two ends. This CDR3 reads CASSQSETSTDTQYF. The CDR3, as DNA: TGTGCCAGCTCACAAAGCGAAACTAGCACAGATACGCAGTATTTT.

This clonotype was recorded many times. The chain uses TRBV28 and TRBJ2-7, with D unclear. Germline V gives CDR1 MDHEN, CDR2 SYDVKM. Trimming left V 3 bases short and J 0 bases short, with 18 bases between. CDR3 length equals 17 residues. CDR3 in amino acids: CASSFLHHDVRSYEQYF. In DNA, the CDR3 is TGTGCCAGCAGTTTTCTCCACCATGACGTCCGCTCCTACGAGCAGTACTTC. Drawing the rest from reference TRBV28 and TRBJ2-7, the complete variable domain is DVKVTQSSRYLVKRTGEKVFLECVQDMDHENMFWYRQDPGLGLRLIYFSYDVKMKEKGDIPEGYSVSREKKERFSLILESASTNQTSMYLCASSFLHHDVRSYEQYFGPGTRLTVT.

This clonotype showed up many times. Sequence at one end of the junction differs from germline and may be a read error. V usage is TRBV7-9 and J usage is TRBJ1-2; no definite D call. The CDR3 is made up of 13 amino acids. The V gene's germline CDR1 is SEHNR and CDR2 FQNEAQ (reference sequence). The CDR3 reads CACSLVPDPSYTF. The CDR3 DNA follows: TGTGCCTGCAGCTTAGTCCCAGACCCCAGCTACACCTTC.

The chain links TRBV6-2 or TRBV6-3 to TRBJ2-3, with D perhaps matching TRBD2 (5 bases). Germline V gene data show CDR1 as MNHEY and CDR2 as SVGEGT. V was cut by 6 bases and J by 4 bases, with 14 bases left in between. This CDR3 is 14 amino acids long. Here the CDR3 reads CASSPTSLSDTQYF. In DNA, the CDR3 is TGTGCCAGCAGCCCTACTAGTCTTTCAGATACGCAGTATTTT.

This clonotype was seen a handful of times. Possible read error: a much larger clone is one base away. The V gene is TRBV20-1, the J gene TRBJ1-1; D is unresolved. Germline loops: CDR1 DFQATT, CDR2 SNEGSKA (reference sequence). Trimming pared 2 bases from V and 10 bases from J, leaving 14 bases between. The CDR3 loop spans 12 amino acids. DNA for the CDR3: TGCAGTGCTAGAACCCCAATGGCTGGAGCTTTCTTT. Encoded protein: CSARTPMAGAFF.

This clonotype was seen more than once but under ten times. The J gene is TRBJ2-7, the V gene TRBV27, with 12 positions matching TRBD2. The CDR3 consists of 15 residues. Unmatched junction bases numbered 4, after V lost 6 bases and J lost 1 base. From germline, CDR1 is MNHEY and CDR2 SMNVEV (reference sequence). CDR3 residues: CASRSTSGSSYEQYF. The CDR3 coding sequence is TGTGCCAGCAGATCGACTAGCGGGAGTTCCTACGAGCAGTACTTC.

With regard to this clonotype: Being one base from a much bigger clone, this may be a read error. J is TRBJ1-1 and V is TRBV30, with D perhaps TRBD1 (5 bases). From germline, CDR1 is GTSNPN and CDR2 SVGIG (reference sequence). The CDR3 runs 11 residues. The CDR3: CTCQQEGEAFF. The DNA of the CDR3 is TGTACCTGTCAACAGGAGGGTGAAGCTTTCTTT. Full variable domain (outside the CDR3, taken from reference TRBV30 and TRBJ1-1): SQTIHQWPATLVQPVGSPLSLECTVEGTSNPNLYWYRQAAGRGLQLLFYSVGIGQISSEVPQNLSASRPQDRQFILSSKKLLLSDSGFYLCTCQQEGEAFFGQGTRLTVV.

This clonotype was counted many times. The rearrangement joins TRBV11-2 to TRBJ2-1; 14 bases line up with TRBD2. Germline V CDR1 and CDR2: SGHAT, FQNNGV. V was pared by 5 bases and J by 7 bases, with 4 bases of the junction left unmatched. The CDR3 has 15 amino acids. The CDR3 DNA is TGTGCCAGCAGCGATAGACTAGCGGGAGGGAATGAGCAGTTCTTC. Residues: CASSDRLAGGNEQFF.

Turning to this clonotype: One base away lies a much larger clone, so this may be a sequencing read error. CDR3 region: CSGYYNEQLF. CDR3 sequence (DNA): TGCAGCGGTTATTACAATGAGCAGCTCTTC. The genes are TRBV29-1 and TRBJ2-1; no clear D gene. CDR1 is SQVTM and CDR2 is ANQGSEA in the germline V gene. This CDR3 region has 10 residues.

There are many counts of this clonotype. The chain links TRBV3-1 to TRBJ2-5, with D possibly TRBD2 on 5 matching bases. The CDR3 has 13 residues. Germline values: CDR1 LGHDT, CDR2 YNNKEL (reference sequence). Trimming removed 0 bases at V and 9 bases at J, with 11 bases between. CDR3 protein: CASSQDEGVAQYF. The CDR3 DNA sequence: TGTGCCAGCAGCCAAGATGAGGGAGTGGCCCAGTACTTC.

CDR3 DNA: TGCAGTGCTGCCCTTCAGGGGAACTACGAGCAGTACTTC. Translating it yields CSAALQGNYEQYF. The genes are TRBV20-1 and TRBJ2-7, with D tentatively TRBD1 (6 bases). The CDR3 loop spans 13 amino acids. Trimming stripped 5 bases from V and 3 bases from J, with 14 bases between. Germline CDR1 is DFQATT and CDR2 is SNEGSKA (reference sequence).